This T cell receptor beta chain was recorded in a study of T cell changes during pregnancy in multiple sclerosis. The data were produced by immunoSEQ multiplex PCR, yet TCRdb's version contains in-frame clones alone and is incomplete. The sample carries some 110,000 clones, about 90% recorded once. CDR3 size: 17 residues. The germline V gene encodes CDR1 ENHRY and CDR2 SYGVKD. V lost 0 bases and J lost 2; bases outside the gene matches: 2. The receptor comes from a female donor with multiple sclerosis, enrolled in a pregnancy study. V and J are TRBV10-3 and TRBJ2-1, with TRBD2 matching over 12 bases. The specimen comprised peripheral blood, sampled in the third trimester of pregnancy. DNA for the CDR3: TGTGCCATCAGTGAGTCGGCTAGCGGGAGGGCCTACAATGAGCAGTTCTTC. It encodes CAISESASGRAYNEQFF.